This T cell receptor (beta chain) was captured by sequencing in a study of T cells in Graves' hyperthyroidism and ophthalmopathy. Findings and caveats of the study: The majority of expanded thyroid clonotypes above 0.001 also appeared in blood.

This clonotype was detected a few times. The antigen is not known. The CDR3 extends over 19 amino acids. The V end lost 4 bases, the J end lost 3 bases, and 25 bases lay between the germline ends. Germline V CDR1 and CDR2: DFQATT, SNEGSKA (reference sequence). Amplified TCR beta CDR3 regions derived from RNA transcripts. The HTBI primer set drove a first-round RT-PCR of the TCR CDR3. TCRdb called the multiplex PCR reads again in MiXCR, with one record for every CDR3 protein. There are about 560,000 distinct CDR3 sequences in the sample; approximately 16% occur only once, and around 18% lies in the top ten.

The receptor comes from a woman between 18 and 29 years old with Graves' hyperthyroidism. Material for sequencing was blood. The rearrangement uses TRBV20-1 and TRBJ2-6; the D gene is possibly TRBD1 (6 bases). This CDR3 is CSATQQMTGPSGGANVLTF. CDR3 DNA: TGCAGTGCTACCCAACAGATGACAGGCCCATCAGGTGGGGCCAACGTCCTGACTTTC.